The 28 T cell receptor beta chains below were found in one sample sequenced in a study of metastatic and nonmetastatic thyroid tumors. TCRdb ran MiXCR on the PCR reads. The sample carries about 92,000 clones, about 16% recorded once. All patients reached thyroid surgery having received no treatment beforehand. What was sequenced was blood. These receptors all come from a female donor with papillary thyroid cancer or a benign thyroid nodule (not recorded which). Some clones in this sample may be carry-over from other donors' samples.

Only a few counts were recorded for this clone. V and J are TRBV28 and TRBJ1-5; no definite D call. Trimming shortened V by 6 bases and J by 5 bases, and 14 bases separated the two germline ends. CDR3 length: 14 residues. CDR1 is MDHEN and CDR2 is SYDVKM in the germline V gene. CDR3: CASSRGGFHQPQHF. CDR3 in DNA: TGTGCCAGCAGCAGAGGCGGGTTCCATCAGCCCCAGCATTTT.

This clone was seen ten or more times. The CDR3 DNA is TGTGCCAGTAGTATACGAGGGAACACTGAAGCTTTCTTT. Amino acid sequence: CASSIRGNTEAFF. This sequence joins TRBV19 and TRBJ1-1; D gene ambiguous. The ends were cut back, 2 bases at V and 1 base at J, with 5 bases in the middle. The length of the CDR3 is 13 residues. Per germline, CDR1 LNHDA and CDR2 SQIVND (reference sequence).

This clone occurred many times. V and J are TRBV9 and TRBJ2-7, with 7 bases aligning to TRBD1. The germline V gene encodes CDR1 SGDLS and CDR2 YYNGEE. V lost 4 bases, J lost 2 bases, and 9 bases stayed unmatched. This CDR3 comprises 15 residues. The CDR3 DNA reads as TGTGCCAGCAGCCCCGGACAGGTGCCTACCTACGAGCAGTACTTC. Translation: CASSPGQVPTYEQYF.

At least ten counts were recorded for this clone. The genes are TRBV7-8 and TRBJ2-2; D gene unclear. The CDR3 runs 17 residues. Germline V lookup: CDR1 SGHVS, CDR2 FQNEAQ. Trimming left V 3 bases short and J 3 bases short, with 17 bases between. The DNA for the CDR3 is TGTGCCAGCAGCTTTCTTTTCAGTTTCCCGGACACCGGGGAGCTGTTTTTT. This gives the protein CASSFLFSFPDTGELFF.

A note on this clone: One base away lies a much larger clone, so this may be a sequencing read error. Because the CDR3 is missing its conserved closing phenylalanine or tryptophan, this is likely a read error. The chain employs TRBV5-6 and TRBJ1-2; TRBD1 is a possible D gene (6 bases). Germline CDR1 reads SGHDT; CDR2 reads YYEEEE. V lost 4 bases to trimming and J lost 6 bases, with 22 bases between them. The CDR3 runs to 16 residues. The CDR3 reads CASSNINRVRVDGYTI. Here the CDR3 DNA reads TGTGCCAGCAGCAATATTAACAGGGTACGGGTCGATGGCTACACCATC.

Only one count was recorded for this clone. A much larger clone differs from this one at a single base, so this may be a read error. The CDR3 spells CSSSFGASAITDTQYF. CDR3 sequence (DNA): TGTTCCAGCAGCTTTGGGGCTAGCGCCATCACAGATACGCAGTATTTT. This chain links TRBV5-4 with TRBJ2-3; TRBD2 is a possible D gene (6 bases). CDR1 and CDR2 from the germline V gene are SGHNT and YYREEE (reference sequence). The CDR3 runs to 16 residues. Looking up the rest from reference TRBV5-4 and TRBJ2-3 gives the full variable domain: ETGVTQSPTHLIKTRGQQVTLRCSSQSGHNTVSWYQQALGQGPQFIFQYYREEENGRGNFPPRFSGLQFPNYSSELNVNALELDDSALYLCSSSFGASAITDTQYFGPGTRLTVL.

This clone has at least ten counts. The chain uses TRBV28 and TRBJ1-1, with D tentatively TRBD1 (6 bases). This CDR3 has 16 residues. V was shortened by 4 bases and J by 0 bases, with 15 bases between the two germline ends. Germline V gene sequence: CDR1 MDHEN, CDR2 SYDVKM. CDR3 region: CASSYHWGAMNTEAFF. CDR3 nucleotides: TGTGCCAGCAGTTACCATTGGGGGGCCATGAACACTGAAGCTTTCTTT.

This clone was detected only once. The chain recombines TRBV5-1 with TRBJ2-7, with TRBD2 identical over 10 bases. Germline assignment: CDR1 SGHRS and CDR2 YFSETQ. Trimming removed 5 bases from V and 4 bases from J; junction bases left unmatched: 15. The CDR3 length is 17 residues. DNA of the CDR3: TGCGCCAGCAGGGAAACCAGCGGGGGGGCCTATGATTACGAGCAGTACTTC. This sequence encodes CASRETSGGAYDYEQYF.

This clone was counted only a few times. A much bigger clone sits one base away, suggesting this may be a read error. The gene calls are TRBV7-3 and TRBJ2-3; TRBD1 aligns across 10 bases. CDR3 length equals 15 residues. Germline V gene sequence: CDR1 SGHTA, CDR2 FQGTGA. CDR3 loop: CACSLEGTGEDTQYF. The DNA of the CDR3 is TGTGCCTGCAGCTTAGAAGGGACAGGGGAAGATACGCAGTATTTT.

This clone has just a few counts. A much larger clone differs by one base, so this may be a read error. The chain uses TRBV19 and TRBJ1-2; a possible D gene is TRBD1 (6 bases). This CDR3 contains 14 residues. Germline V gene sequence: CDR1 LNHDA, CDR2 SQIVND (reference sequence). The CDR3 coding sequence is TGTGCCAGTACGCCACAGGGAGCGAACTATTGCTACACCTTC. This sequence encodes CASTPQGANYCYTF.

This clone was counted once. Given a much more abundant clone one base away, this may be a read error. The chain links TRBV4-2 to TRBJ2-3; D is unclear. This CDR3 comprises 14 residues. Looked up from germline, CDR1 is LGHNA and CDR2 is YNFKEQ. Trimming took 3 bases from V and 7 from J, leaving 14 bases between them. The CDR3: CASSQVPWLYTQYF. CDR3 nucleotides: TGTGCCAGCAGCCAGGTCCCTTGGTTATATACGCAGTATTTT.

This chain connects TRBV2 to TRBJ1-1; D uncertain. CDR3 length: 14 residues. V was pared by 6 bases and J by 4 bases, with 15 bases between. Germline CDR1 reads SNHLY; CDR2 reads FYNNEI. The CDR3 loop reads CASRISQWSTEAFF. The CDR3, as DNA: TGTGCCAGCAGAATCTCGCAGTGGAGCACTGAAGCTTTCTTT.

This clone was seen many times. The rearrangement uses TRBV7-3 and TRBJ2-5; 11 bases are shared with TRBD2. V was pared by 5 bases and J by 5 bases, with 7 bases of the junction left unmatched. CDR3 length equals 15 residues. Germline V lookup: CDR1 SGHTA, CDR2 FQGTGA. As DNA, the CDR3 is TGTGCCAGCAGCCGGGGACTAGCGGCGGGGGAGACCCAGTACTTC. It yields the protein CASSRGLAAGETQYF.

The table lists this clone with many counts. The CDR3 DNA reads TGTGCCAGCAGCTTAGACCCGGGGCGTAATGAAAAACTGTTTTTT. The encoded protein is CASSLDPGRNEKLFF. V and J are TRBV7-2 and TRBJ1-4, with a tentative D call TRBD1 (5 bases). Trimming left V 1 base short and J 4 bases short, with 10 bases between. The length of the CDR3 is 15 residues. CDR1 is SGHTA, CDR2 FQGNSA, per germline. Supplemented by reference TRBV7-2 and TRBJ1-4, the full variable domain reads GAGVSQSPSNKVTEKGKDVELRCDPISGHTALYWYRQSLGQGLEFLIYFQGNSAPDKSGLPSDRFSAERTGGSVSTLTIQRTQQEDSAVYLCASSLDPGRNEKLFFGSGTQLSVL.

As regards this clone: The junction departs from the called germline gene at one end, perhaps through a read error. V gene TRBV28 combines with J gene TRBJ2-7, with D hard to call. Germline V gene data show CDR1 as MDHEN and CDR2 as SYDVKM. The CDR3 covers 15 residues. This chain's CDR3 is CASTGSDDVYYGQYF. As DNA, the CDR3 is TGTGCCAGCACCGGATCTGATGATGTATACTACGGGCAGTACTTC.

This clone was seen a handful of times. The genes are TRBV29-1 and TRBJ2-3, with TRBD1 as a possible D gene (6 bases). V lost 3 bases and J 3 bases, leaving 19 bases between the germline ends. The CDR3 is 16 residues long. The germline CDR1 and CDR2 sequences are SQVTM and ANQGSEA. CDR3 sequence: CSVEALQGRNTDTQYF. The CDR3 DNA is TGCAGCGTTGAGGCCTTACAGGGTAGGAATACAGATACGCAGTATTTT.

This clone was seen ten or more times. This rearrangement joins TRBV18 to TRBJ1-2, with D maybe TRBD1 (5 bases). Per germline, CDR1 KGHSH and CDR2 LQKENI. There are 14 residues in the CDR3. Between the trimmed V and J ends, which lost 0 bases and 6 bases, there was a span of 11 bases. The CDR3 reads CASSPPANRNGYTF. CDR3 sequence (DNA): TGTGCCAGCTCACCACCGGCCAACAGGAATGGCTACACCTTC.

In this sample, this clone turned up many times. The V call is TRBV5-1, the J call TRBJ1-1, with 7 positions matching TRBD1. Germline V lookup: CDR1 SGHRS, CDR2 YFSETQ. The V segment lost 0 bases and the J segment 3 bases; nucleotides outside the gene matches: 11. The CDR3 is 17 residues long. CDR3 in amino acids: CASSLGIRQGSYTEAFF. As DNA, the CDR3 is TGCGCCAGCAGCTTGGGGATAAGACAGGGATCATACACTGAAGCTTTCTTT.

This clone came up a few times. Other nucleotide sequences from this sample produce the same CDR3. The chain has TRBV4-2 and TRBJ2-5; no definite D call. Germline CDR1 and CDR2: LGHNA and YNFKEQ. V was clipped by 0 bases and J by 5 bases, with 13 bases between them. The CDR3 length is 15 residues. CDR3 coding DNA: TGTGCCAGCAGCCAAGAGGCCAGAAGGACGGAGACCCAGTACTTC. Translation: CASSQEARRTETQYF.

This clone has ten or more counts. V and J are TRBV20-1 and TRBJ1-5, with a possible D match to TRBD1 (6 bases). V lost 0 bases and J 6 bases, leaving 15 bases between the germline ends. Germline V gives CDR1 DFQATT, CDR2 SNEGSKA (reference sequence). The CDR3 spans 15 residues. Here the CDR3 DNA reads TGCAGTGCTAGAGATGGACACAGGGTAGTTCAGCCCCAGCATTTT. This sequence encodes CSARDGHRVVQPQHF.

There are many counts of this clone. The J gene is TRBJ2-1, the V gene TRBV6-1; weak D call: TRBD2 (5 bases). This CDR3 contains 15 residues. Per the germline V gene, CDR1 is MNHNS and CDR2 is SASEGT. V dropped 6 bases and J dropped 5 bases, with 17 bases sitting between them. CDR3 amino acids: CASSTIEGGDNEQFF. CDR3 DNA sequence: TGTGCCAGCAGCACTATCGAAGGAGGAGACAATGAGCAGTTCTTC.

The table lists this clone with many counts. The chain has TRBV30 and TRBJ1-2, with D uncertain. The CDR3 is 14 amino acids. Trimming shortened V by 6 bases and J by 8 bases, and 22 bases separated the two germline ends. Germline V gene lookup returns CDR1 GTSNPN and CDR2 SVGIG (reference sequence). The CDR3 loop reads CACRPLRGTMGYTF. In nucleotides, the CDR3 is TGTGCCTGTCGCCCACTCCGGGGTACCATGGGCTACACCTTC.

The sample holds many counts of this clone. V and J are TRBV19 and TRBJ2-1; D is ambiguous. CDR1 is LNHDA, CDR2 SQIVND, per germline (reference sequence). The CDR3 runs to 12 residues. Trimming took off 5 bases at V and 5 bases at J, with 7 bases between the two ends. CDR3 loop: CASSWLNNEQFF. CDR3 nucleotide sequence: TGTGCCAGTAGTTGGCTGAACAATGAGCAGTTCTTC.

This clone was counted many times. This rearrangement joins TRBV2 to TRBJ1-2; D remains unclear. From germline, CDR1 is SNHLY and CDR2 FYNNEI. This CDR3 is built from 13 residues. The ends were cut back, 8 bases at V and 6 bases at J, with 16 bases in the middle. The CDR3: CASAARRVDGYTF. CDR3 DNA sequence: TGTGCCAGCGCCGCCCGACGAGTCGATGGCTACACCTTC.

This clone was recorded many times. The chain links TRBV7-6 to TRBJ1-2; 7 bases agree with TRBD1. In germline, CDR1 is SGHVS, CDR2 FNYEAQ. The CDR3 extends over 16 amino acids. Losses at the gene ends were 0 bases for V and 5 bases for J; bases not matched to a gene: 9. The CDR3 coding sequence is TGTGCCAGCAGCTTAGCGGGGCAGGGGGAAGGGTATGGCTACACCTTC. Its protein product is CASSLAGQGEGYGYTF.

This clone was counted many times. The gene calls are TRBV29-1 and TRBJ1-5; D gene ambiguous. The V gene's germline CDR1 is SQVTM and CDR2 ANQGSEA. Trimming took off 6 bases at V and 2 bases at J, with 17 bases between the two ends. This CDR3 is built from 15 residues. The CDR3 sequence: CSVGREVSGNQPQHF. Here the CDR3 DNA reads TGCAGCGTCGGACGGGAGGTTTCGGGCAATCAGCCCCAGCATTTT. Filled out from reference TRBV29-1 and TRBJ1-5, the complete variable domain reads SAVISQKPSRDICQRGTSLTIQCQVDSQVTMMFWYRQQPGQSLTLIATANQGSEATYESGFVIDKFPISRPNLTFSTLTVSNMSPEDSSIYLCSVGREVSGNQPQHFGDGTRLSIL.

This clone has ten or more counts. This chain links TRBV7-3 with TRBJ2-3; 11 bases align to TRBD2. Per the germline V gene, CDR1 is SGHTA and CDR2 is FQGTGA. The CDR3 covers 15 residues. The trim removed 5 bases at V and 5 bases at J, leaving 6 bases unmatched. CDR3: CASSLSGGAVDTQYF. DNA for the CDR3: TGTGCCAGCAGCCTTAGCGGGGGGGCGGTAGATACGCAGTATTTT. The variable domain in full, completed from reference TRBV7-3 and TRBJ2-3, reads GAGVSQTPSNKVTEKGKYVELRCDPISGHTALYWYRQSLGQGPEFLIYFQGTGAADDSGLPNDRFFAVRPEGSVSTLKIQRTERGDSAVYLCASSLSGGAVDTQYFGPGTRLTVL.

This clone was counted between two and nine times. A much larger clone lies a single base off, so this may be a read error. The J gene is TRBJ2-3, the V gene TRBV11-1; no clear D. The CDR3 covers 16 residues. The germline V gene encodes CDR1 SGHAT and CDR2 FQDESV (reference sequence). The CDR3: CASILAPAWGTDTQYF. The CDR3, as DNA: TGTGCCAGCATCTTAGCCCCCGCTTGGGGCACAGATACGCAGTATTTT.